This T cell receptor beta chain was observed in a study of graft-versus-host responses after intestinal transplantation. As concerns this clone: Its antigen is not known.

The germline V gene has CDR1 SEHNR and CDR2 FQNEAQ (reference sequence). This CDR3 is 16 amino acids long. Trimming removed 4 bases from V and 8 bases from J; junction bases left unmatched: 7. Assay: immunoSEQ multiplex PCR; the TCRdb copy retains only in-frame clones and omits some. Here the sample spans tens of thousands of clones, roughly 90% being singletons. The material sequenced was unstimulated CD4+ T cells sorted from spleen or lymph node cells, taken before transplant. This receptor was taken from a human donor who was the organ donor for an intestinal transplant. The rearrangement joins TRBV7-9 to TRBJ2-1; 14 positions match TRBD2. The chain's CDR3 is CASSYQGLAGEYEQFF. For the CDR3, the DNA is TGTGCCAGCAGCTACCAGGGACTAGCGGGAGAATATGAGCAGTTCTTC.